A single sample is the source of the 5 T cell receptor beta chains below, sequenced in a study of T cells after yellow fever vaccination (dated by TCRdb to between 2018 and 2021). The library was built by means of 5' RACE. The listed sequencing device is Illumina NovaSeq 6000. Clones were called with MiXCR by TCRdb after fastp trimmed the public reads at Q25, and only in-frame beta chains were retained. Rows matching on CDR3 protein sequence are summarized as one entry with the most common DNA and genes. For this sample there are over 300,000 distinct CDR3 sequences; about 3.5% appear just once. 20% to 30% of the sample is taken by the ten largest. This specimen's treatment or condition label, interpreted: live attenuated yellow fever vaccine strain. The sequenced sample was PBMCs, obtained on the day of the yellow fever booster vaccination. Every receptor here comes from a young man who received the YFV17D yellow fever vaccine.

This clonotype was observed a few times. In nucleotides, the CDR3 is TGTGCCAGTAGTATAGACCCGGGACAGCAGACTGAGCAGTTCTTC. Residues: CASSIDPGQQTEQFF. The chain combines TRBV19 with TRBJ2-1, with 7 bases matching TRBD1. This CDR3 spans 15 amino acids. Germline assignment: CDR1 LNHDA and CDR2 SQIVND (reference sequence). Losses at the gene ends were 0 bases for V and 9 bases for J; bases not matched to a gene: 8.

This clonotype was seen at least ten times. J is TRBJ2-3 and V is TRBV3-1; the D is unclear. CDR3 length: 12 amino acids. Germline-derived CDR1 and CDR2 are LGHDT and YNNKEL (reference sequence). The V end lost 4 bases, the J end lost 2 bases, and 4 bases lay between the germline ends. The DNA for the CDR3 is TGTGCCAGCAGCCGAAACACAGATACGCAGTATTTT. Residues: CASSRNTDTQYF.

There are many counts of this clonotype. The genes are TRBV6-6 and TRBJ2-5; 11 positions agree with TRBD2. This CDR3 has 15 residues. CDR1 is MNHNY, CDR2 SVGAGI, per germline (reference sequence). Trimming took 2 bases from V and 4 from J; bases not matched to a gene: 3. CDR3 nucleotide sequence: TGTGCCAGCAGTTACAGCCTAGCGGGGGGAGAGACCCAGTACTTC. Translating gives CASSYSLAGGETQYF.

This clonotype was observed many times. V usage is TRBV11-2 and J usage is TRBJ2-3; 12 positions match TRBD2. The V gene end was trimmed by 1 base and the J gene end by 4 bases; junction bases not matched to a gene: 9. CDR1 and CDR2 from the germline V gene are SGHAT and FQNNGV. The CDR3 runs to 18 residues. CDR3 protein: CASSLGTSGGLWADTQYF. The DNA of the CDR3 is TGTGCCAGCAGCTTAGGCACTAGCGGGGGGCTGTGGGCAGATACGCAGTATTTT.

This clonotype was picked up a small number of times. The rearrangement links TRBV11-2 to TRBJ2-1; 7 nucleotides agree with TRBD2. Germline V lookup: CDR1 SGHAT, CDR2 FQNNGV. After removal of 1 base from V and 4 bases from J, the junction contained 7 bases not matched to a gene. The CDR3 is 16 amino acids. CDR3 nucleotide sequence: TGTGCCAGCAGCTTAGGCCAGCGGGGAAAATACAATGAGCAGTTCTTC. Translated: CASSLGQRGKYNEQFF.